Each of the 21 T cell receptor beta chains below was sequenced from the same sample in a study of T cells in Graves' hyperthyroidism and ophthalmopathy. RNA transcripts yielded amplified TCR beta CDR3 regions. When the TCR CDR3 underwent first-round RT-PCR, the HTBI primer set was used. TCRdb re-analysed the multiplex PCR reads in MiXCR, keeping a single row per CDR3 protein. The top ten clones hold about 7% of a sample with approximately 590,000 distinct CDR3 sequences, 15% to 19% of them seen once. Sequenced material: blood. The receptors derive from a woman aged 30 to 39 with Graves' hyperthyroidism.

This clonotype has at least ten counts. The chain combines TRBV11-2 with TRBJ2-2, with D possibly being TRBD2 (6 bases). CDR1 is SGHAT and CDR2 is FQNNGV in the germline V gene. The CDR3 extends over 13 amino acids. Trimming removed 7 bases at V and 5 bases at J, with 11 bases between. CDR3: CASNPTSTGELFF. The CDR3 DNA is TGTGCCAGCAATCCGACTAGTACCGGGGAGCTGTTTTTT.

This clonotype was detected many times. CDR3 sequence (DNA): TGTGCCAGCACGACATCAGCTAGCGGGATCTACGAGCAGTACTTC. It codes for CASTTSASGIYEQYF. The chain links TRBV7-2 to TRBJ2-7; TRBD2 matches at 9 bases. This CDR3 has 15 amino acids. CDR1 SGHTA and CDR2 FQGNSA come from the germline V gene. The V segment lost 7 bases and the J segment 3 bases; nucleotides outside the gene matches: 10.

The CDR3 region is CASSRRAGTSPQLKRYEQYF. CDR3 nucleotides: TGTGCCAGCAGCAGAAGGGCTGGGACTTCTCCTCAACTAAAGCGTTACGAGCAGTACTTC. V and J are TRBV14 and TRBJ2-7; weak D call: TRBD2 (6 bases). Between the trimmed V and J ends, which lost 5 bases and 4 bases, there was a span of 33 bases. This CDR3 is built from 20 residues. Germline V gene data show CDR1 as SGHDN and CDR2 as FVKESK.

The V and J genes are TRBV4-1 and TRBJ2-3, with TRBD2 as a possible D gene (6 bases). Per germline, CDR1 MGHRA and CDR2 YSYEKL. There are 17 residues in the CDR3. Trimming took off 1 base at V and 1 base at J, with 15 bases between the two ends. CDR3 nucleotides: TGCGCCAGCAGCCAAGCCCAGCGGGTGCGTCGCACAGATACGCAGTATTTT. Amino acid sequence: CASSQAQRVRRTDTQYF.

The gene calls are TRBV6-1 and TRBJ2-1, with 9 bases that match TRBD1. CDR3 length equals 13 residues. Germline CDR1 reads MNHNS; CDR2 reads SASEGT. The junction had 5 bases not matched to a gene; V was cut back by 6 bases and J by 8 bases. In DNA, the CDR3 is TGTGCCAGCAGCTACAGGGGGCCCGATGAGCAGTTCTTC. This translates into CASSYRGPDEQFF.

This clonotype came up many times. V is TRBV28 and J is TRBJ2-7, with 9 bases lining up with TRBD2. The CDR3 runs to 14 residues. V shed 6 bases and J 6 bases; nucleotides not matched to a gene: 9. Germline V gene sequence: CDR1 MDHEN, CDR2 SYDVKM. The CDR3 spells CASSPPSGIAEQYF. CDR3 DNA: TGTGCCAGCAGCCCTCCTAGCGGGATTGCCGAGCAGTACTTC. Full variable domain (outside the CDR3, taken from reference TRBV28 and TRBJ2-7): DVKVTQSSRYLVKRTGEKVFLECVQDMDHENMFWYRQDPGLGLRLIYFSYDVKMKEKGDIPEGYSVSREKKERFSLILESASTNQTSMYLCASSPPSGIAEQYFGPGTRLTVT.

There are many counts of this clonotype. The chain carries TRBV2 and TRBJ2-7; D is uncertain. This CDR3 is built from 14 residues. CDR1 SNHLY and CDR2 FYNNEI come from the germline V gene. V lost 7 bases to trimming and J lost 3 bases, with 16 bases between them. The CDR3 sequence: CASNRDRSVYEQYF. The CDR3 DNA reads as TGTGCCAGCAATCGAGACCGCTCAGTCTACGAGCAGTACTTC.

Worth noting for this clonotype: A junction end diverges from the germline sequence, so it may reflect a read error. The genes are TRBV6-2 or TRBV6-3 and TRBJ1-5; D is perhaps TRBD1 (5 bases). The CDR3 runs to 15 residues. From germline, CDR1 is MNHEY and CDR2 SVGEGT. The CDR3 nucleotides are TGTGCCAGCAGGTACTCGGGGGATAGCAATCAGCCCCAGCATTTT. This encodes CASRYSGDSNQPQHF.

The sample holds a few counts of this clonotype. The J gene is TRBJ2-7, the V gene TRBV12-5; D is ambiguous. Germline CDR1 LGHNT, CDR2 FRNRAP. The CDR3 consists of 11 residues. V lost 4 bases, J lost 6 bases, and 7 bases lay in between. The CDR3 region is CASGWWSEQYF. The CDR3 nucleotides read TGTGCTAGTGGTTGGTGGTCCGAGCAGTACTTC.

This chain joins TRBV7-9 and TRBJ2-3; 7 bases are shared with TRBD2. The CDR3 runs to 17 residues. With V trimmed by 2 bases and J by 0 bases, 8 bases remained unmatched. Per the germline V gene, CDR1 is SEHNR and CDR2 is FQNEAQ (reference sequence). The chain's CDR3 is CASSLFPGLSSTDTQYF. The CDR3 DNA follows: TGTGCCAGCAGCTTATTTCCGGGACTATCAAGCACAGATACGCAGTATTTT.

This clonotype has more than one count but fewer than ten. This chain connects TRBV14 to TRBJ1-2; D uncertain. The CDR3 runs to 13 residues. Trimming took 2 bases from V and 5 from J, leaving 9 bases between them. Germline V gene sequence: CDR1 SGHDN, CDR2 FVKESK. CDR3 sequence: CASSQIRDYGYTF. The CDR3 nucleotides read TGTGCCAGCAGCCAAATAAGGGATTATGGCTACACCTTC.

This clonotype was detected ten times or more. V usage is TRBV6-1 and J usage is TRBJ2-7; TRBD1 aligns across 7 bases. CDR1 is MNHNS and CDR2 is SASEGT in the germline V gene. The J segment lost 4 bases and the V segment lost 6 bases, leaving 6 bases of the junction unmatched. The CDR3 loop spans 13 amino acids. Written as DNA, the CDR3 is TGTGCCAGCAGAGCCAGGGGGAAATACGAGCAGTACTTC. It specifies CASRARGKYEQYF.

This clonotype was recorded at least ten times. This sequence joins TRBV18 and TRBJ2-7; 11 bases line up with TRBD1. There are 15 residues in the CDR3. Germline CDR1 KGHSH, CDR2 LQKENI. Losses at the gene ends were 0 bases for V and 4 bases for J; bases not matched to a gene: 2. The DNA of the CDR3 is TGTGCCAGCTCACCACCCGGGACAGGGGGATACGAGCAGTACTTC. It yields the protein CASSPPGTGGYEQYF.

This clonotype was detected only a few times. This sequence joins TRBV28 and TRBJ2-1, with D possibly matching TRBD2 (5 bases). The germline CDR1 and CDR2 sequences are MDHEN and SYDVKM. V was pared by 6 bases and J by 3 bases, with 12 bases between. There are 14 residues in the CDR3. CDR3 sequence reads: CASRGVDFYNEQFF. In DNA, the CDR3 is TGTGCCAGCAGGGGAGTGGATTTCTACAATGAGCAGTTCTTC.

This clonotype was counted many times. The V and J genes are TRBV18 and TRBJ2-1; 10 bases are a match to TRBD2. Unmatched junction bases numbered 7, after V lost 3 bases and J lost 5 bases. Germline V CDR1 and CDR2: KGHSH, LQKENI. This CDR3 comprises 16 residues. CDR3: CASSPGRTSGNNEQFF. The CDR3 DNA reads as TGTGCCAGCTCACCCGGCAGGACTAGCGGAAACAATGAGCAGTTCTTC. The full variable domain, with the rest looked up from reference TRBV18 and TRBJ2-1, is NAGVMQNPRHLVRRRGQEARLRCSPMKGHSHVYWYRQLPEEGLKFMVYLQKENIIDESGMPKERFSAEFPKEGPSILRIQQVVRGDSAAYFCASSPGRTSGNNEQFFGPGTRLTVL.

This chain joins TRBV5-6 and TRBJ2-7, with 14 bases lining up with TRBD2. CDR1 is SGHDT and CDR2 is YYEEEE in the germline V gene. The CDR3 spans 16 residues. With V trimmed by 4 bases and J by 7 bases, 10 bases remained unmatched. CDR3 in DNA: TGTGCCAGCAGCCCGCTGGGACTAGCGGGAGCCTGGGAGCAGTACTTC. This gives the protein CASSPLGLAGAWEQYF. The variable domain in full, completed from reference TRBV5-6 and TRBJ2-7, reads DAGVTQSPTHLIKTRGQQVTLRCSPKSGHDTVSWYQQALGQGPQFIFQYYEEEERQRGNFPDRFSGHQFPNYSSELNVNALLLGDSALYLCASSPLGLAGAWEQYFGPGTRLTVT.

This clonotype has ten or more counts. The chain is built from TRBV3-1 and TRBJ2-1, with 11 nucleotides matching TRBD1. The CDR3 consists of 20 residues. V was clipped by 1 base and J by 4 bases; unmatched bases: 15. Germline V gene data show CDR1 as LGHDT and CDR2 as YNNKEL (reference sequence). CDR3 sequence reads: CASSQVVREPGQGGYNEQFF. The CDR3 region has the DNA TGTGCCAGCAGCCAAGTAGTCCGTGAACCGGGACAGGGGGGATACAATGAGCAGTTCTTC.

This clonotype was detected only a few times. J is TRBJ2-1 and V is TRBV6-1; D is uncertain. Looked up from germline, CDR1 is MNHNS and CDR2 is SASEGT. The CDR3 spans 14 residues. The V gene lost 2 bases and the J gene lost 8 bases, with 13 bases spanning the gap. The CDR3 DNA reads as TGTGCCAGCAGTGAATTTCACCTTGTGGATGAGCAGTTCTTC. This translates into CASSEFHLVDEQFF.

This clonotype was recorded at least ten times. V is TRBV7-2 and J is TRBJ2-7, with TRBD1 identical over 7 bases. Unmatched junction bases numbered 7, after V lost 4 bases and J lost 1 base. The CDR3 has 15 amino acids. CDR1 SGHTA and CDR2 FQGNSA come from the germline V gene. CDR3 sequence: CASSSRGQVSYEQYF. CDR3 sequence (DNA): TGTGCCAGCAGCTCACGAGGACAGGTTTCCTACGAGCAGTACTTC. Full variable domain (rest looked up from reference TRBV7-2 and TRBJ2-7): GAGVSQSPSNKVTEKGKDVELRCDPISGHTALYWYRQSLGQGLEFLIYFQGNSAPDKSGLPSDRFSAERTGGSVSTLTIQRTQQEDSAVYLCASSSRGQVSYEQYFGPGTRLTVT.

This clonotype has more than one count but fewer than ten. J is TRBJ1-6 and V is TRBV12-3 or TRBV12-4; 7 nucleotides align to TRBD1. The V and J ends lost 5 bases and 0 bases, in that order; junction bases with no gene match: 7. The CDR3 has 17 residues. This CDR3 is CASSRGQTSSYNSPLHF. The DNA for the CDR3 is TGTGCCAGCAGTCGGGGACAGACGAGCTCCTATAATTCACCCCTCCACTTT.

This clonotype was seen at least ten times. The chain uses TRBV5-6 and TRBJ1-1; 7 nucleotides align to TRBD1. V shed 5 bases and J 3 bases; nucleotides not matched to a gene: 16. The germline V gene has CDR1 SGHDT and CDR2 YYEEEE. The length of the CDR3 is 17 residues. The DNA for the CDR3 is TGTGCCAGCAGTCAGACAGGGAGGAGGGTGTTGCACACTGAAGCTTTCTTT. It translates to CASSQTGRRVLHTEAFF.